A single sample is the source of the 20 T cell receptor beta chains below, sequenced in a study of cytomegalovirus exposure and HLA in healthy donors (dated by TCRdb to the late 2010s). Preparation of the library involved the immunoSEQ multiplex PCR assay. The multiplex PCR relied on a mix of 60 forward primers for TCR Vbeta segments and 13 reverse primers for TCR Jbeta segments. In TCRdb, the immuneACCESS table is reduced to in-frame sequences with V and J assigned. These tables do not hold every clone; where another copy was compared, an unresolved V gene accounts for under half, and the others remain unexplained. For this sample there are 150,000 to 200,000 clones; approximately 88% appear just once. The ten most abundant clones make up approximately 1.3% of the sample. Sequences were obtained from PBMCs. These receptors were collected from a boy aged 2 to 9 in good health and CMV-seronegative.

The DNA for the CDR3 is TGTGCCAGCAGTGAACTAGCGGGAAGCTCCGGGGAGCTGTTTTTT. Protein product: CASSELAGSSGELFF. The chain links TRBV6-4 to TRBJ2-2; 10 bases are a match to TRBD2. The length of the CDR3 is 15 residues. Germline-derived CDR1 and CDR2 are MRHNA and SNTAGT. V shed 3 bases, J shed 6 bases, and the junction held 4 bases outside the gene matches.

V is TRBV18 and J is TRBJ2-7; the match to TRBD2 covers 8 bases. The V and J ends lost 4 bases and 2 bases, in that order; junction bases with no gene match: 7. CDR1 and CDR2 (germline): KGHSH, LQKENI. CDR3 length equals 15 residues. In DNA form, the CDR3 reads TGTGCCAGCTCACTAACCGGGACTAGTACCTACGAGCAGTACTTC. Its protein is CASSLTGTSTYEQYF.

Note on this clone: Other DNA variants within this sample encode the same CDR3. J is TRBJ1-1 and V is TRBV7-9, with 8 bases aligning to TRBD1. The CDR3 covers 15 residues. Germline V lookup: CDR1 SEHNR, CDR2 FQNEAQ (reference sequence). J lost 2 bases, V lost 6 bases, and 8 bases had no gene match. The chain's CDR3 is CASSFGTGHNTEAFF. In DNA, the CDR3 is TGTGCCAGCAGTTTCGGGACAGGACATAACACTGAAGCTTTCTTT.

V usage is TRBV27 and J usage is TRBJ2-7; TRBD1 agrees at 7 bases. CDR3 size: 14 residues. The germline V gene encodes CDR1 MNHEY and CDR2 SMNVEV (reference sequence). J lost 2 bases, V lost 5 bases, and 6 bases had no gene match. The CDR3 reads CASSPNRGPYEQYV. DNA for the CDR3: TGTGCCAGCAGTCCCAACAGGGGACCCTACGAGCAGTACGTC.

V is TRBV2 and J is TRBJ2-7; no definite D call. Per germline, CDR1 SNHLY and CDR2 FYNNEI. This CDR3 is 11 amino acids long. Trimming pared 11 bases from V and 3 bases from J, leaving 11 bases between. DNA of the CDR3: TGTGCCGCAGGTAATGGCTACGAGCAGTACGTC. Its translation: CAAGNGYEQYV.

This clone was detected once. This chain uses TRBV5-6 with TRBJ2-6, with D maybe TRBD1 (5 bases). Trimming took 2 bases from V and 4 from J, leaving 16 bases between them. The CDR3 is made up of 17 amino acids. Germline CDR1 SGHDT, CDR2 YYEEEE. CDR3: CASSFDYQGSGANVLTF. The CDR3 DNA sequence: TGTGCCAGCAGCTTTGATTATCAGGGTTCAGGGGCCAACGTCCTGACTTTC.

The rearrangement joins TRBV19 to TRBJ1-1, with D tentatively TRBD1 (6 bases). The V end was cut by 1 base, the J end by 5 bases, with 11 bases between. Looked up from germline, CDR1 is LNHDA and CDR2 is SQIVND (reference sequence). CDR3 size: 14 residues. Here the CDR3 reads CASSIGAGATEAFF. The CDR3 DNA reads as TGTGCCAGTAGTATAGGGGCAGGGGCGACTGAAGCTTTCTTT.

V gene TRBV5-1 combines with J gene TRBJ1-2; 12 positions match TRBD1. The junction had 5 bases not matched to a gene; V was cut back by 2 bases and J by 3 bases. This CDR3 has 16 amino acids. CDR1 and CDR2 from the germline V gene are SGHRS and YFSETQ. The CDR3 loop reads CASSFYRDRGHYGYTF. DNA of the CDR3: TGCGCCAGCAGCTTTTACCGGGACAGGGGGCACTATGGCTACACCTTC.

This clone was detected only once. This rearrangement joins TRBV30 to TRBJ2-2; possible D gene TRBD2, 5 bases. CDR3 length: 12 amino acids. Germline CDR1 is GTSNPN and CDR2 is SVGIG (reference sequence). V was pared by 7 bases and J by 7 bases, with 13 bases between. For the CDR3, the DNA is TGTGCCTTATCCCGGGGTGGCGGGGAGCTGTTTTTT. Protein sequence: CALSRGGGELFF. Full variable domain (outside the CDR3, taken from reference TRBV30 and TRBJ2-2): SQTIHQWPATLVQPVGSPLSLECTVEGTSNPNLYWYRQAAGRGLQLLFYSVGIGQISSEVPQNLSASRPQDRQFILSSKKLLLSDSGFYLCALSRGGGELFFGEGSRLTVL.

The rearrangement joins TRBV29-1 to TRBJ2-1; D might be TRBD2 (5 bases). Trimming removed 5 bases from V and 6 bases from J, with 20 bases in between. Germline V gene lookup returns CDR1 SQVTM and CDR2 ANQGSEA. The CDR3 covers 15 residues. The CDR3, as DNA: TGCAGCGTTCCCGACCAGCGGAGTACCTGCAATGAGCAGTTCTTC. Amino acids: CSVPDQRSTCNEQFF.

J is TRBJ1-2 and V is TRBV9; 7 nucleotides align to TRBD1. The CDR3 spans 15 residues. J lost 3 bases, V lost 3 bases, and 8 bases had no gene match. Germline V gene sequence: CDR1 SGDLS, CDR2 YYNGEE. The CDR3 nucleotides are TGTGCCAGCAGCGGACGACAGGGAGTTGACTATGGCTACACCTTC. It yields the protein CASSGRQGVDYGYTF.

This clone showed up just a few times. The chain uses TRBV11-2 and TRBJ2-7; D is possibly TRBD2 (5 bases). Trimming took 4 bases from V and 3 from J, leaving 10 bases between them. The CDR3 is 13 amino acids. Germline-derived CDR1 and CDR2 are SGHAT and FQNNGV. CDR3 protein: CASSSRRDYEQYF. The CDR3 DNA reads TGTGCCAGCAGCTCTCGACGGGACTACGAGCAGTACTTC.

The chain couples TRBV7-9 to TRBJ1-6; the D gene is possibly TRBD1 (5 bases). Germline V gives CDR1 SEHNR, CDR2 FQNEAQ (reference sequence). This CDR3 spans 15 amino acids. V lost 6 bases and J 7 bases, leaving 16 bases between the germline ends. The CDR3 nucleotides read TGTGCCAGCAGTCACGGTTCAGGGCACAATTCACCCCTCCACTTT. It specifies CASSHGSGHNSPLHF.

This clone was counted once. The chain joins TRBV19 to TRBJ2-3; D may be TRBD2 (5 bases). This CDR3 has 13 residues. Germline values: CDR1 LNHDA, CDR2 SQIVND (reference sequence). Trimming took 5 bases from V and 2 from J, leaving 8 bases between them. CDR3 protein: CASSSRDTDTQYF. The CDR3 nucleotides read TGTGCCAGTAGTTCCCGGGACACAGATACGCAGTATTTT.

This clone was recorded once. This chain uses TRBV27 with TRBJ2-1; 7 nucleotides match TRBD1. The trim removed 6 bases at V and 8 bases at J, leaving 19 bases unmatched. CDR3 length: 17 residues. The V gene's germline CDR1 is MNHEY and CDR2 SMNVEV (reference sequence). CDR3 sequence reads: CASSPGLLSRGRYEQFF. In nucleotides, the CDR3 is TGTGCCAGCAGCCCAGGTCTGCTAAGTAGGGGGCGATATGAGCAGTTCTTC.

CDR3 protein: CASSLGSSSNQPQHF. DNA of the CDR3: TGTGCCAGCAGTTTAGGGAGCAGTAGCAATCAGCCCCAGCATTTT. The rearrangement uses TRBV27 and TRBJ1-5; D is ambiguous. The germline CDR1 and CDR2 sequences are MNHEY and SMNVEV (reference sequence). Trimming cost V 2 bases and J 0 bases, with 8 bases left between them. The CDR3 has 15 amino acids.

A few counts support this clone. J is TRBJ2-7 and V is TRBV5-1, with 7 nucleotides matching TRBD1. Trimming took 5 bases from V and 6 from J; bases not matched to a gene: 14. The germline V gene has CDR1 SGHRS and CDR2 YFSETQ. The CDR3 sequence is 15 residues long. In DNA form, the CDR3 reads TGCGCCAGCAGTCTAGGGGGCTATTCTCAGGGCGAGCAGTACTTC. It translates to CASSLGGYSQGEQYF. Together with reference TRBV5-1 and TRBJ2-7, the CDR3 gives the full variable domain: KAGVTQTPRYLIKTRGQQVTLSCSPISGHRSVSWYQQTPGQGLQFLFEYFSETQRNKGNFPGRFSGRQFSNSRSEMNVSTLELGDSALYLCASSLGGYSQGEQYFGPGTRLTVT.

The rearrangement joins TRBV11-3 to TRBJ1-2; D possibly corresponds to TRBD1 (6 bases). CDR3 length: 17 amino acids. The V end lost 5 bases, the J end lost 2 bases, and 21 bases lay between the germline ends. The germline CDR1 and CDR2 sequences are SGHNT and YENEEA. CDR3 nucleotide sequence: TGTGCCAGCAGCCTCCCGGGTAGGGGGAATCGCAACTATGGCTACACCTTC. Protein sequence: CASSLPGRGNRNYGYTF.

This chain uses TRBV7-2 with TRBJ2-7; 11 nucleotides line up with TRBD2. This CDR3 is 14 amino acids long. The V and J ends lost 3 bases and 4 bases, in that order; junction bases with no gene match: 2. Germline CDR1 reads SGHTA; CDR2 reads FQGNSA. The CDR3 DNA is TGTGCCAGCAGCTTTAGCGGGGGGGGATACGAGCAGTACTTC. Its translation: CASSFSGGGYEQYF.

This CDR3 reads CASSPRGSGVYNEQFF. DNA for the CDR3: TGTGCCAGCAGCCCCCGCGGGAGCGGGGTCTACAATGAGCAGTTCTTC. The genes are TRBV5-6 and TRBJ2-1, with 7 bases fitting TRBD2. Looked up from germline, CDR1 is SGHDT and CDR2 is YYEEEE. J was trimmed by 3 bases and V by 4 bases; bases with no gene match: 10. The CDR3 contains 16 residues. The variable domain in full, completed from reference TRBV5-6 and TRBJ2-1, reads DAGVTQSPTHLIKTRGQQVTLRCSPKSGHDTVSWYQQALGQGPQFIFQYYEEEERQRGNFPDRFSGHQFPNYSSELNVNALLLGDSALYLCASSPRGSGVYNEQFFGPGTRLTVL.